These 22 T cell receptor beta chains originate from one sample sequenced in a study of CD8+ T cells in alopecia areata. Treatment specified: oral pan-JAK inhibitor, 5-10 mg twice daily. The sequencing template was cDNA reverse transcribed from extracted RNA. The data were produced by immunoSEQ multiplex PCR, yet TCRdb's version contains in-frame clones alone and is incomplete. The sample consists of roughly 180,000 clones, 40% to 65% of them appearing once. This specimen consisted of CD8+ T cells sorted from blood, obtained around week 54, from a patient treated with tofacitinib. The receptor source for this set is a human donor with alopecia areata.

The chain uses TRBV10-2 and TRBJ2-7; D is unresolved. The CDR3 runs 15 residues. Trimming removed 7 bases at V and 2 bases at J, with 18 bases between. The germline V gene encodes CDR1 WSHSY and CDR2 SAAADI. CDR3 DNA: TGCGCCAGCACGTCGCGGTTGGGGTTAACCTACGAGCAGTACTTC. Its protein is CASTSRLGLTYEQYF.

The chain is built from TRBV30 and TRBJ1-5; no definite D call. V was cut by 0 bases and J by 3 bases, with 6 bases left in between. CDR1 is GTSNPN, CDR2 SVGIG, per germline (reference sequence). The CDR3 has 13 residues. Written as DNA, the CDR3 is TGTGCCTGGAGTGTGGTAGACAATCAGCCCCAGCATTTT. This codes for CAWSVVDNQPQHF.

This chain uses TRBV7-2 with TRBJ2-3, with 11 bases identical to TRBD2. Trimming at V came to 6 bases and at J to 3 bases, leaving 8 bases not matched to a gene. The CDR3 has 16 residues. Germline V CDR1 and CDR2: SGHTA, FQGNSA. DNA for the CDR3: TGTGCCAGCAGTAACCGACTAGCGGGGCGGACAGATACGCAGTATTTT. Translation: CASSNRLAGRTDTQYF.

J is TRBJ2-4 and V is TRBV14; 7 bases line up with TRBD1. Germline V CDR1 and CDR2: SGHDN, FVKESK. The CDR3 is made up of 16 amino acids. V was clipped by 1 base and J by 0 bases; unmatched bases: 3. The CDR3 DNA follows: TGTGCCAGCAGCCAAGCGGGACAGCTAGCCAAAAACATTCAGTACTTC. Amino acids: CASSQAGQLAKNIQYF.

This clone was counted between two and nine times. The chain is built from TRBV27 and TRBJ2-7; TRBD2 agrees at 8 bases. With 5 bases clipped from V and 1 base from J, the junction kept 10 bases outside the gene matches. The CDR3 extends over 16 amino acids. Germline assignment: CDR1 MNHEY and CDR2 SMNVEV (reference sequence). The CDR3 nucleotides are TGTGCCAGCAGTCCAATAGCGGGGTCGCCGTCCTACGAGCAGTACTTC. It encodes CASSPIAGSPSYEQYF.

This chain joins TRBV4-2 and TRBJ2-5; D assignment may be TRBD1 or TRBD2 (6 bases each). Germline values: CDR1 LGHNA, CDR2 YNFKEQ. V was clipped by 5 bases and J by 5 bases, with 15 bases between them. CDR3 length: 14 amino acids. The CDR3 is CASSSPLGGETQYF. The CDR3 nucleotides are TGTGCCAGCAGCTCTCCGTTGGGGGGCGAGACCCAGTACTTC.

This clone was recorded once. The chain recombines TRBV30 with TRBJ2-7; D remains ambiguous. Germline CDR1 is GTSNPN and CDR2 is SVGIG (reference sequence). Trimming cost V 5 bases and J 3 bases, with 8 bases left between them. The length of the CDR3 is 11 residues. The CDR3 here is CAWGIFYEQYF. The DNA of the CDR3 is TGTGCCTGGGGAATCTTCTACGAGCAGTACTTC.

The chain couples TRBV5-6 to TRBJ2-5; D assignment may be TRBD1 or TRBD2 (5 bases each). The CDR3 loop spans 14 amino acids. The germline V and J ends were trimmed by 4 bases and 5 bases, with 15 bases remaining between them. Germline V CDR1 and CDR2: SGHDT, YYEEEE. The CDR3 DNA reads TGTGCCAGCAGCCCGGCCGGGACGGGGGAGACCCAGTACTTC. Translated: CASSPAGTGETQYF.

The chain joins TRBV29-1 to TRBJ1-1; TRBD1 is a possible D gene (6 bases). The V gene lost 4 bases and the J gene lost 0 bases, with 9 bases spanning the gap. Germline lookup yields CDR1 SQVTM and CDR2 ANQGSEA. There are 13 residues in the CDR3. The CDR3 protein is CSVGQAMNTEAFF. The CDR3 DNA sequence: TGCAGCGTTGGACAGGCTATGAACACTGAAGCTTTCTTT.

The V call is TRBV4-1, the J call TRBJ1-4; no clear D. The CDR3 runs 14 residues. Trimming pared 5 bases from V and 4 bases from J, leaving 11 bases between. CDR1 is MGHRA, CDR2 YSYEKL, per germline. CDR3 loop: CASSYSGLNEKLFF. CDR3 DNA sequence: TGCGCCAGCAGCTATTCGGGTCTTAATGAAAAACTGTTTTTT.

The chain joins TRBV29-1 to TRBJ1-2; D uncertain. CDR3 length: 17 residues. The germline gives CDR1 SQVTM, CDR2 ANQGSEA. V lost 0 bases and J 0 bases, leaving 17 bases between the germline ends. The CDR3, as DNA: TGCAGCGTTGAAGATGGTACGTCGGTACTAGCTAACTATGGCTACACCTTC. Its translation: CSVEDGTSVLANYGYTF.

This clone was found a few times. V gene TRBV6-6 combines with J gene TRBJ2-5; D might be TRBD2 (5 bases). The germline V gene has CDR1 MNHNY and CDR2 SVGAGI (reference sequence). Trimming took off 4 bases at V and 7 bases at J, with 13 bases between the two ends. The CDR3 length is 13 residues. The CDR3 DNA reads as TGTGCCAGCAGTTGGGCGGACGGAGGGACCCAGTACTTC. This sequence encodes CASSWADGGTQYF.

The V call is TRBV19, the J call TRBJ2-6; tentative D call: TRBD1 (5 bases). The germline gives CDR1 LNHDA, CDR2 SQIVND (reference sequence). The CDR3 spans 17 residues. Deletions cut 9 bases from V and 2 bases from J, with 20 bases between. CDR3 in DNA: TGTGCCAGCCGATGGGGCAGGGATGGTGCTGGGGCCAACGTCCTGACTTTC. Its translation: CASRWGRDGAGANVLTF.

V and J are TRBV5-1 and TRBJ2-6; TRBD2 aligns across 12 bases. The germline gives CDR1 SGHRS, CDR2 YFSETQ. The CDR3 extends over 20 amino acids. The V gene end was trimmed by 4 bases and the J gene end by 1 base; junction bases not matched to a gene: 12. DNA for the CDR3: TGCGCCAGCAGCCTTCTCATGACTAGCGGGAGAGAATCTGGGGCCAACGTCCTGACTTTC. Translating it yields CASSLLMTSGRESGANVLTF.

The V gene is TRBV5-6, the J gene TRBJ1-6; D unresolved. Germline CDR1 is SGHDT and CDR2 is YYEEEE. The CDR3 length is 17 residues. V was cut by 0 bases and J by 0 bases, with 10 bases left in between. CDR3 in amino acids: CASSLGGGSSYNSPLHF. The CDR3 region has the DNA TGTGCCAGCAGCTTGGGTGGCGGGAGCTCCTATAATTCACCCCTCCACTTT.

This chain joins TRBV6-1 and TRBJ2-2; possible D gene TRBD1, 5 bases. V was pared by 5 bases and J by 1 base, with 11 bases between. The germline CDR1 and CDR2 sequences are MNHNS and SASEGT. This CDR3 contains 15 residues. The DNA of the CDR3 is TGTGCCAGCAGTTGGCGCCAGGGGAACACCGGGGAGCTGTTTTTT. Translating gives CASSWRQGNTGELFF.

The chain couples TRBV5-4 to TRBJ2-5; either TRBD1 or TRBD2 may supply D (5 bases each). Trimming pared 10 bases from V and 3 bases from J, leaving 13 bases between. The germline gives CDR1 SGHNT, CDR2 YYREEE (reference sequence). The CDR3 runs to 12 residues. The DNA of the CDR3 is TGTGCCGCGACCGGGGACGAAGAGACCCAGTACTTC. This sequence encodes CAATGDEETQYF.

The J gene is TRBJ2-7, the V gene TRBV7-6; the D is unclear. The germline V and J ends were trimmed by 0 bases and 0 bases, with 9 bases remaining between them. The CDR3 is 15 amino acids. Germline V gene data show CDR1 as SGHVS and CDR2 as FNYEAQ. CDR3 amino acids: CASSLAEGTSYEQYF. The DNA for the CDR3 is TGTGCCAGCAGCTTAGCAGAAGGAACCTCCTACGAGCAGTACTTC.

The CDR3 bases are TGTGCCAGCAGTTCCGCCCTACAGGGGGCCGGTCTGGACAATGAGCAGTTCTTC. Protein product: CASSSALQGAGLDNEQFF. The chain joins TRBV27 to TRBJ2-1, with 9 bases that match TRBD1. In germline, CDR1 is MNHEY, CDR2 SMNVEV (reference sequence). The CDR3 is 18 amino acids. Trimming took 4 bases from V and 5 from J; bases not matched to a gene: 15.

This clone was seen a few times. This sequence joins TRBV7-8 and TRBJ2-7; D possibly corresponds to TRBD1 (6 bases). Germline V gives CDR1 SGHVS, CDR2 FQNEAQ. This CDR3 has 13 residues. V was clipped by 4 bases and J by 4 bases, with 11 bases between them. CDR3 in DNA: TGTGCCAGCAGCTCCTCAGGGGATTACGAGCAGTACTTC. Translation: CASSSSGDYEQYF.

The chain's CDR3 is CASSSGAGTNTGELFF. DNA for the CDR3: TGCGCCAGCAGCTCTGGGGCAGGGACGAACACCGGGGAGCTGTTTTTT. The V and J genes are TRBV5-1 and TRBJ2-2; possible D gene TRBD1, 5 bases. Germline V gene data show CDR1 as SGHRS and CDR2 as YFSETQ. Trimming cost V 3 bases and J 0 bases, with 12 bases left between them. The CDR3 spans 16 residues.

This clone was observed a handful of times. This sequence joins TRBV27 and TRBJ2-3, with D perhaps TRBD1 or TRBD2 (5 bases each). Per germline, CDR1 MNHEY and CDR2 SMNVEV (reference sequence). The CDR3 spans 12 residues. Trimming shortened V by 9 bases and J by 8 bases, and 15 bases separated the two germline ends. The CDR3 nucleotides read TGTGCCAGTTCTGCCCTTGGGGGTACGCAGTATTTT. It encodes CASSALGGTQYF.